These 14 T cell receptor beta chains originate from one sample sequenced in a study of CD8+ T cells in alopecia areata. RNA was extracted and reverse transcribed into cDNA as the sequencing template. Sequenced by immunoSEQ multiplex PCR; TCRdb stores in-frame clones only, minus some. The data contain 150,000 to 200,000 clones, approximately 52% of them seen just once; the ten biggest clones take up 16%. Treatment meaning: oral pan-JAK inhibitor, 5-10 mg twice daily. Sequenced material: CD4+ T cells sorted from blood, taken between weeks 55 and 65, from a patient treated with tofacitinib. All receptors come from a human donor with alopecia areata.

This sequence joins TRBV18 and TRBJ2-7, with D perhaps TRBD2 (5 bases). CDR1 KGHSH and CDR2 LQKENI come from the germline V gene. The CDR3 has 13 amino acids. The ends were cut back, 0 bases at V and 6 bases at J, with 9 bases in the middle. The CDR3 is CASSPPEGSEQYF. DNA for the CDR3: TGTGCCAGCTCACCACCCGAGGGTTCCGAGCAGTACTTC.

As concerns this clone: This CDR3 is also generated by other DNA sequences in the sample. The genes are TRBV5-1 and TRBJ2-5, with D tentatively TRBD2 (6 bases). V lost 7 bases, J lost 3 bases, and 7 bases lay in between. Germline V gives CDR1 SGHRS, CDR2 YFSETQ. The CDR3 consists of 11 residues. This CDR3 is CASRREETQYF. The DNA for the CDR3 is TGCGCCAGCCGGAGGGAAGAGACCCAGTACTTC. The full variable domain, completed using reference TRBV5-1 and TRBJ2-5, is KAGVTQTPRYLIKTRGQQVTLSCSPISGHRSVSWYQQTPGQGLQFLFEYFSETQRNKGNFPGRFSGRQFSNSRSEMNVSTLELGDSALYLCASRREETQYFGPGTRLLVL.

The genes are TRBV5-6 and TRBJ1-1, with D possibly TRBD1 on 6 matching bases. Trimming shortened V by 0 bases and J by 4 bases, and 16 bases separated the two germline ends. The germline CDR1 and CDR2 sequences are SGHDT and YYEEEE. The CDR3 is 16 residues long. DNA for the CDR3: TGTGCCAGCAGCTTGGATGGTGCCCGGGGGGCCACTGAAGCTTTCTTT. This translates into CASSLDGARGATEAFF.

This sequence joins TRBV29-1 and TRBJ2-1; D not resolved. V lost 4 bases and J lost 5, with 3 bases in between. Germline V gene lookup returns CDR1 SQVTM and CDR2 ANQGSEA. The CDR3 extends over 10 amino acids. As DNA, the CDR3 is TGCAGCGTTGGTCACAATGAGCAGTTCTTC. This sequence encodes CSVGHNEQFF.

V gene TRBV29-1 combines with J gene TRBJ2-6; a possible D gene is TRBD1 (6 bases). The CDR3 consists of 14 residues. CDR1 is SQVTM, CDR2 ANQGSEA, per germline. Trimming took off 5 bases at V and 1 base at J, with 9 bases between the two ends. The CDR3 protein is CSVRGGSGANVLTF. CDR3 nucleotides: TGCAGCGTTAGAGGGGGATCTGGGGCCAACGTCCTGACTTTC.

The chain is built from TRBV30 and TRBJ1-5, with 8 nucleotides matching TRBD1. CDR1 and CDR2 from the germline V gene are GTSNPN and SVGIG (reference sequence). CDR3 size: 14 residues. V lost 3 bases, J lost 5 bases, and 6 bases stayed unmatched. The CDR3 DNA follows: TGTGCCTGGAGCCGGACAGGGCGTTATCAGCCCCAGCATTTT. Translation gives CAWSRTGRYQPQHF.

The V and J genes are TRBV29-1 and TRBJ1-2; 8 nucleotides match TRBD1. Germline trimming cut 7 bases from V and 14 bases from J; bases unmatched to any gene: 12. The CDR3 totals 11 residues. Per the germline V gene, CDR1 is SQVTM and CDR2 is ANQGSEA. CDR3 region: CSGVTTTGGTF. CDR3 bases: TGCAGCGGCGTCACCACCACAGGGGGGACCTTC.

The count of this clone is one. The chain carries TRBV5-1 and TRBJ2-1; 9 bases fit TRBD2. This CDR3 has 20 residues. V was clipped by 4 bases and J by 7 bases; unmatched bases: 24. Germline CDR1 SGHRS, CDR2 YFSETQ. The CDR3 loop is CASSGRTSVRSSGRANEQFF. The CDR3 DNA sequence: TGCGCCAGCAGCGGGAGGACTAGCGTTCGAAGTTCGGGGAGGGCGAATGAGCAGTTCTTC.

This chain joins TRBV5-6 and TRBJ1-2; 9 nucleotides agree with TRBD1. The V gene end was trimmed by 1 base and the J gene end by 3 bases; junction bases not matched to a gene: 10. Per germline, CDR1 SGHDT and CDR2 YYEEEE. The CDR3 has 17 amino acids. The CDR3 DNA is TGTGCCAGCAGCTTGCGGGACAGGGCGATAACCTACTATGGCTACACCTTC. Translating it yields CASSLRDRAITYYGYTF.

The rearrangement joins TRBV25-1 to TRBJ1-1, with 7 nucleotides matching TRBD1. The V gene's germline CDR1 is MGHDK and CDR2 SYGVNS. Trimming took 10 bases from V and 2 from J; bases not matched to a gene: 13. CDR3 size: 15 residues. Here the CDR3 DNA reads TGTGCCACCAGCCCCTTTCGGGACAGAAACACTGAAGCTTTCTTT. Amino acid sequence: CATSPFRDRNTEAFF.

This clone was picked up a small number of times. This chain joins TRBV10-1 and TRBJ2-1; D is unresolved. Trimming took 0 bases from V and 6 from J, leaving 9 bases between them. This CDR3 is 14 amino acids long. CDR1 WNHNN and CDR2 SYGVQD come from the germline V gene (reference sequence). The CDR3 spells CASSESSGFNEQFF. CDR3 sequence (DNA): TGCGCCAGCAGTGAGTCGTCCGGGTTCAATGAGCAGTTCTTC.

Turning to this clone: Additional DNA sequences in this sample encode the identical CDR3. The chain couples TRBV2 to TRBJ2-6, with D unresolved. CDR3 size: 12 residues. The V end was cut by 7 bases, the J end by 2 bases, with 3 bases between. The V gene's germline CDR1 is SNHLY and CDR2 FYNNEI. The CDR3 bases are TGTGCCAGCACGGCTGGGGCCAACGTCCTGACTTTC. It specifies CASTAGANVLTF.

The J gene is TRBJ1-2, the V gene TRBV29-1, with D hard to call. With 3 bases removed from V and 6 bases from J, the gap between germline ends came to 8 bases. This CDR3 contains 11 residues. Germline V gene lookup returns CDR1 SQVTM and CDR2 ANQGSEA. Here the CDR3 reads CSVDRKDGYTF. CDR3 in DNA: TGCAGCGTTGACCGCAAGGATGGCTACACCTTC.

The chain combines TRBV15 with TRBJ2-3; D may be TRBD1 (6 bases). CDR1 is LNHNV and CDR2 is YYDKDF in the germline V gene (reference sequence). The V end was cut by 8 bases, the J end by 0 bases, with 9 bases between. There are 13 residues in the CDR3. Here the CDR3 DNA reads TGTGCCACCGAGGACAGTAGCACAGATACGCAGTATTTT. It specifies CATEDSSTDTQYF.